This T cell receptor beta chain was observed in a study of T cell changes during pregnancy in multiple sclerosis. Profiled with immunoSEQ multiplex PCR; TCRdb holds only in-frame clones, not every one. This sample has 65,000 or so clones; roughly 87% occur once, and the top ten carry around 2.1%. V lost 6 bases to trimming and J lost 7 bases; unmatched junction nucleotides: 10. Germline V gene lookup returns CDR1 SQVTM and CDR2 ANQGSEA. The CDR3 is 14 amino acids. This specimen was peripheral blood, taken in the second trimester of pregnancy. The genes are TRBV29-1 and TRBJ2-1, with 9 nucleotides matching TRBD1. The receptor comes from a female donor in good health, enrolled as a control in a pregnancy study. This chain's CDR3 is CSVEPGQGWNEQFF. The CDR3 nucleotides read TGCAGCGTCGAACCGGGACAGGGTTGGAATGAGCAGTTCTTC.